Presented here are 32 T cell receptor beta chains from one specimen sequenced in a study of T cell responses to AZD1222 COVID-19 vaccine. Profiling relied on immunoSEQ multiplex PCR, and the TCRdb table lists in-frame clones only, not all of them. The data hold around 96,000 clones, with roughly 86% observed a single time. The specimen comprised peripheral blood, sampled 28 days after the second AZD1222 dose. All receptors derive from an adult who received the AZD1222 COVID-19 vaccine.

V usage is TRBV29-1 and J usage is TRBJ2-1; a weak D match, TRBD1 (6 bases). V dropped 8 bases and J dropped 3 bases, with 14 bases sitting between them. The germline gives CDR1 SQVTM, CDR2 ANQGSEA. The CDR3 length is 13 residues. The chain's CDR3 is CSSPRDNYNEQFF. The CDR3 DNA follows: TGCAGCTCCCCCCGGGACAACTACAATGAGCAGTTCTTC.

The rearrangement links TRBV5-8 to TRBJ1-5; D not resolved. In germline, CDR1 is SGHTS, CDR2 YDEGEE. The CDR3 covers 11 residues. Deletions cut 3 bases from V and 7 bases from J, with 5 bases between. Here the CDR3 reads CASSSLQPQHF. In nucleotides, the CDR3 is TGTGCCAGCAGCTCCCTCCAGCCCCAGCATTTT. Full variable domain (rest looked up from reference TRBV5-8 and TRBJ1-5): EAGVTQSPTHLIKTRGQQATLRCSPISGHTSVYWYQQALGLGLQFLLWYDEGEERNRGNFPPRFSGRQFPNYSSELNVNALELEDSALYLCASSSLQPQHFGDGTRLSIL.

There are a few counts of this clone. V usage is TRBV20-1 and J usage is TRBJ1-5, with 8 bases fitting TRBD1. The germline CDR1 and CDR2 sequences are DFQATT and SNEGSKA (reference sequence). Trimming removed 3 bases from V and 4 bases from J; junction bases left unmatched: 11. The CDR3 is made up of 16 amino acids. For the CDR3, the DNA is TGCAGTGCTAGTGGACAGGGAGGGTTGTGGAATCAGCCCCAGCATTTT. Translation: CSASGQGGLWNQPQHF.

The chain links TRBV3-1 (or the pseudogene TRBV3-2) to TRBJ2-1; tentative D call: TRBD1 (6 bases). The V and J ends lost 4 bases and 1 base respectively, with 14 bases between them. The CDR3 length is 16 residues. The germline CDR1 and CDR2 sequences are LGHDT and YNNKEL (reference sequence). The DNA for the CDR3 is TGTGCCAGCAGCCCCCAAAGGGGGATTTCCTACAATGAGCAGTTCTTC. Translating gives CASSPQRGISYNEQFF.

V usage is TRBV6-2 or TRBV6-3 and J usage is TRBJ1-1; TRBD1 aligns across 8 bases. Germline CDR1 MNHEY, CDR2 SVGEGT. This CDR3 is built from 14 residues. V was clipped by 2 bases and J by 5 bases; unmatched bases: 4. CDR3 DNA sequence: TGTGCCAGCAGTTACCCAGGGGGCAGGACTGAAGCTTTCTTT. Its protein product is CASSYPGGRTEAFF.

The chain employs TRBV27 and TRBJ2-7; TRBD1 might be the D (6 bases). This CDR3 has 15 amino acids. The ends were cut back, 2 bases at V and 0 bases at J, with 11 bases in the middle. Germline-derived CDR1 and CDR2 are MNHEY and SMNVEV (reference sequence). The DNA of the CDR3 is TGTGCCAGCAGTTTAACGGGACAAACCTCCTACGAGCAGTACTTC. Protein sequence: CASSLTGQTSYEQYF.

This CDR3 reads CASSAASGRGNEQFF. The CDR3 region has the DNA TGTGCCAGCAGCGCTGCTAGCGGCAGGGGCAATGAGCAGTTCTTC. J is TRBJ2-1 and V is TRBV5-4, with TRBD2 as a possible D gene (7 bases). Germline assignment: CDR1 SGHNT and CDR2 YYREEE (reference sequence). The V gene lost 4 bases and the J gene lost 6 bases, with 17 bases spanning the gap. The CDR3 sequence is 15 residues long.

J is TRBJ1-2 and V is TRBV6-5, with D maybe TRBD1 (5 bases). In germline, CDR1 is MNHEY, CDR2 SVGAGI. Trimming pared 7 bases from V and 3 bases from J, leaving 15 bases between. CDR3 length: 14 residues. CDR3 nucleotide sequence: TGTGCCAGCACCGATCCCCAGGGAGACTATGGCTACACCTTC. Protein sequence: CASTDPQGDYGYTF.

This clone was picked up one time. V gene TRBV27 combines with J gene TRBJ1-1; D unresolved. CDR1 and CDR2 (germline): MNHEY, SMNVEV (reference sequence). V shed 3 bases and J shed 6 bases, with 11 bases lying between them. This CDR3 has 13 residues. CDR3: CASSLVGSAEAFF. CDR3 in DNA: TGTGCCAGCAGTTTGGTGGGTTCGGCTGAAGCTTTCTTT.

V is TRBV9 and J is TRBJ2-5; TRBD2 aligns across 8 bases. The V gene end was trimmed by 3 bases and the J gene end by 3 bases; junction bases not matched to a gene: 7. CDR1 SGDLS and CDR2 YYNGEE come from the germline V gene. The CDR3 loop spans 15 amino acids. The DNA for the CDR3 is TGTGCCAGCAGCGCCAGTAGCGGGGTGGAAGAGACCCAGTACTTC. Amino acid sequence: CASSASSGVEETQYF.

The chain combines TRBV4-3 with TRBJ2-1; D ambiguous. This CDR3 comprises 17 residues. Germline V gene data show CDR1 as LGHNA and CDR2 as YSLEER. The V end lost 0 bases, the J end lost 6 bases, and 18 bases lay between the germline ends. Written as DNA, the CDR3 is TGCGCCAGCAGCCAAGAGGCAGTAGGCGCAGCACGCAATGAGCAGTTCTTC. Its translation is CASSQEAVGAARNEQFF.

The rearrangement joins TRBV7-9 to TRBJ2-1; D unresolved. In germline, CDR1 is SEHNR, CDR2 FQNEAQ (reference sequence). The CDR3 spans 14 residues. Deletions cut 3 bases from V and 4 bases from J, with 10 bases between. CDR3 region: CASSLASVYNEQFF. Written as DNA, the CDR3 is TGTGCCAGCAGCTTGGCCAGTGTTTACAATGAGCAGTTCTTC.

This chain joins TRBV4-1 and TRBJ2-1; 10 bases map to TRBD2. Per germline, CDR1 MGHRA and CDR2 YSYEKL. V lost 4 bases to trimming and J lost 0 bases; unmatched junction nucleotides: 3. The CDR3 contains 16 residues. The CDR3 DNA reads TGCGCCAGCAGCCTAAGCGGGGGGGGCTCCTACAATGAGCAGTTCTTC. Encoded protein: CASSLSGGGSYNEQFF.

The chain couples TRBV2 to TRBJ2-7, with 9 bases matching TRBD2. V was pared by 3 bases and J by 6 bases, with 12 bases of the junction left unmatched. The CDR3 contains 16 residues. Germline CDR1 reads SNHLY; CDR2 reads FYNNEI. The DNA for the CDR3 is TGTGCCAGCAGTGACCCTCCGGGACTAGCAGCCGGCGAGCAGTACTTC. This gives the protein CASSDPPGLAAGEQYF.

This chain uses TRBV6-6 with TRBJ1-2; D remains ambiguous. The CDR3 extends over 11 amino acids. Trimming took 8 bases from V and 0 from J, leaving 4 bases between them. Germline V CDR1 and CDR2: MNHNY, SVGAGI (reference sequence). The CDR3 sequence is CASVANYGYTF. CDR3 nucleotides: TGTGCCAGCGTAGCTAACTATGGCTACACCTTC.

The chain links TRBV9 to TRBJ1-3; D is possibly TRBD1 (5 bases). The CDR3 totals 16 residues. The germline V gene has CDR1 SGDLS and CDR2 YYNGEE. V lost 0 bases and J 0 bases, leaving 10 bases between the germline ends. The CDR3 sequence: CASSVGSRASGNTIYF. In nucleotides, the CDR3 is TGTGCCAGCAGCGTAGGAAGCAGGGCCTCTGGAAACACCATATATTTT.

The CDR3 region has the DNA TGTGCCAGCAGTTACGCGGGGCGAGATACGCAGTATTTT. Translating it yields CASSYAGRDTQYF. The gene calls are TRBV6-2 or TRBV6-3 and TRBJ2-3; weak D call: TRBD2 (6 bases). Germline assignment: CDR1 MNHEY and CDR2 SVGEGT. With 2 bases removed from V and 5 bases from J, the gap between germline ends came to 8 bases. The CDR3 is 13 residues long.

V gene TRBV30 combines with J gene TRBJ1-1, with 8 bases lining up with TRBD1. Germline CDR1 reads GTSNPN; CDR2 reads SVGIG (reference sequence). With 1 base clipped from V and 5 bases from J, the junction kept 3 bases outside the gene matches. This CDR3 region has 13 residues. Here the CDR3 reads CAWSGQGSTEAFF. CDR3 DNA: TGTGCCTGGAGTGGACAGGGGAGTACTGAAGCTTTCTTT.

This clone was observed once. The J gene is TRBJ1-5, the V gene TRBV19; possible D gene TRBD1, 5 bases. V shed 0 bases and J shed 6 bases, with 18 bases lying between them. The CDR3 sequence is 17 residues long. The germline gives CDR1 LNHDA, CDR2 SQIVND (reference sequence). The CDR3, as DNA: TGTGCCAGTAGTATAGATTCGCAGGCAGGGCGAACTCAGCCCCAGCATTTT. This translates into CASSIDSQAGRTQPQHF.

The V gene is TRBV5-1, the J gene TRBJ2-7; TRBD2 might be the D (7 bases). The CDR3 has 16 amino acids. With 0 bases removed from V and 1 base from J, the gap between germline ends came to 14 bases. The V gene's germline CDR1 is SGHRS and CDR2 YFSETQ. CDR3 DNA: TGCGCCAGCAGCTTGGAGAGGGGGGGACTATCCTACGAGCAGTACTTC. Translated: CASSLERGGLSYEQYF.

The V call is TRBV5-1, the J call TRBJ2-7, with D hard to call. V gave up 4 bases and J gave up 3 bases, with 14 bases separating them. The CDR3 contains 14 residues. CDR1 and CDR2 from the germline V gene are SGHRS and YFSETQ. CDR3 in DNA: TGCGCCAGCAGCACCAACGCGCAGCTCTACGAGCAGTACTTC. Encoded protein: CASSTNAQLYEQYF.

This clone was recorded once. The DNA for the CDR3 is TGTGCCAGCAGCGGTTGGACAGGCGGCGCTGAAGCTTTCTTT. Its protein is CASSGWTGGAEAFF. The rearrangement uses TRBV27 and TRBJ1-1; TRBD1 aligns across 7 bases. V lost 6 bases and J lost 6; bases outside the gene matches: 10. The CDR3 has 14 amino acids. Germline-derived CDR1 and CDR2 are MNHEY and SMNVEV (reference sequence).

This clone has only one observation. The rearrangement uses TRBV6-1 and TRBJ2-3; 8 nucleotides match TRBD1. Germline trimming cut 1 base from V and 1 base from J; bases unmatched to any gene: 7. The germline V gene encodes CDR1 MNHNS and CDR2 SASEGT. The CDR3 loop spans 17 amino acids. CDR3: CASSEEAGGEGTDTQYF. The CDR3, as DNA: TGTGCCAGCAGTGAAGAGGCAGGGGGCGAAGGCACAGATACGCAGTATTTT.

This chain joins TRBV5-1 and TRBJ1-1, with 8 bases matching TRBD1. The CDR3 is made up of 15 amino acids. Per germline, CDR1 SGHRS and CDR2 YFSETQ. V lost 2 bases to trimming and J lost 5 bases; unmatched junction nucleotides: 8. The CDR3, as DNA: TGCGCCAGCAGCTTAGGACAGGGAATGGGGACTGAAGCTTTCTTT. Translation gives CASSLGQGMGTEAFF. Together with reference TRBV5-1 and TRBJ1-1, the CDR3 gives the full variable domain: KAGVTQTPRYLIKTRGQQVTLSCSPISGHRSVSWYQQTPGQGLQFLFEYFSETQRNKGNFPGRFSGRQFSNSRSEMNVSTLELGDSALYLCASSLGQGMGTEAFFGQGTRLTVV.

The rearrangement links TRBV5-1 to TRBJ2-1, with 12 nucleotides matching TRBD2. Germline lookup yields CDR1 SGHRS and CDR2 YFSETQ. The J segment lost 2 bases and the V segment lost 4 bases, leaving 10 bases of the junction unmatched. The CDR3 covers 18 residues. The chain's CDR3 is CASSPLTSGGYTYNEQFF. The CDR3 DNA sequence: TGCGCCAGCAGCCCGTTGACTAGCGGGGGCTATACCTACAATGAGCAGTTCTTC.

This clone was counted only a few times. CDR3 in amino acids: CRAGTAFGEQYF. The DNA for the CDR3 is TGCAGGGCCGGGACAGCCTTCGGAGAGCAGTACTTC. The J gene is TRBJ2-7, the V gene TRBV29-1; 7 bases line up with TRBD1. This CDR3 comprises 12 residues. The germline gives CDR1 SQVTM, CDR2 ANQGSEA.

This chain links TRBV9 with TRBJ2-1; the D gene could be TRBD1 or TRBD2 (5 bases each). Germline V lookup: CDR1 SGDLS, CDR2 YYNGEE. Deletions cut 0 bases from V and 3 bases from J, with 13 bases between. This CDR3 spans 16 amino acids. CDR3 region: CASSVEGRSVYNEQFF. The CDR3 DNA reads TGTGCCAGCAGCGTAGAGGGACGAAGCGTCTACAATGAGCAGTTCTTC.

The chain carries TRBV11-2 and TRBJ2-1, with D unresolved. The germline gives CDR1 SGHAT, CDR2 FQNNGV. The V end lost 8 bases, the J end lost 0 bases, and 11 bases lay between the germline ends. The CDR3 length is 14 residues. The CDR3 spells CASGHSSSYNEQFF. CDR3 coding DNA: TGTGCCAGCGGTCACTCGAGCTCCTACAATGAGCAGTTCTTC.

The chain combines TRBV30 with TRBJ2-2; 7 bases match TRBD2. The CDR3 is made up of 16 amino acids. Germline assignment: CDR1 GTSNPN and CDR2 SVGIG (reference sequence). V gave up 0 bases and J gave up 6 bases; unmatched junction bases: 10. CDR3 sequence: CAWSVRKAGAAGELFF. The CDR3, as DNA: TGTGCCTGGAGTGTTCGGAAGGCGGGAGCCGCCGGGGAGCTGTTTTTT.

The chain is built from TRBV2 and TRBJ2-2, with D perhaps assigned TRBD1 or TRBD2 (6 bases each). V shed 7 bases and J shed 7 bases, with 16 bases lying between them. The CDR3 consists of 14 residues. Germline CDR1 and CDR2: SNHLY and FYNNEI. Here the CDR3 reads CASMGSGASGELFF. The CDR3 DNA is TGTGCCAGCATGGGGTCGGGGGCGAGCGGGGAGCTGTTTTTT.

The CDR3 spells CASSFKQGSSYEQYF. The CDR3 bases are TGTGCCAGCAGTTTCAAACAGGGGTCTTCCTACGAGCAGTACTTC. V and J are TRBV28 and TRBJ2-7; 7 bases align to TRBD1. The junction had 6 bases not matched to a gene; V was cut back by 3 bases and J by 1 base. The CDR3 length is 15 residues. Germline V lookup: CDR1 MDHEN, CDR2 SYDVKM.

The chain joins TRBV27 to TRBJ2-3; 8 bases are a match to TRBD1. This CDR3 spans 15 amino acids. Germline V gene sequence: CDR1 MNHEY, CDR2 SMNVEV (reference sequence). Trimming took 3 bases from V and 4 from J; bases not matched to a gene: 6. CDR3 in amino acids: CASSLVAGGSDTQYF. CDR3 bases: TGTGCCAGCAGTTTGGTGGCAGGGGGCTCAGATACGCAGTATTTT.